This is a list of T cell receptor beta chains from one sample in a study of shared clonotypes between healthy human individuals. The data were produced by immunoSEQ multiplex PCR, yet TCRdb's version contains in-frame clones alone and is incomplete. This sample carries about 2.2 million clones, just over 90% of them seen once, and the ten largest clones take under 2%. The sample comprised naive CD8+ T cells from PBMCs. The receptors stem from a man in his late teens or twenties in good health. Some clones in this sample may be carry-over from other donors' samples. Both conserved end residues are part of each CDR3. D genes are given only for firm matches.

d_gene: .; j_gene: TRBJ2-1; v_gene: TRBV28; CDR3aa: CASTPFSELHNEQFF; CDR3nt: TGTGCCAGCACCCCATTTTCCGAACTACACAATGAGCAGTTCTTC
d_gene: TRBD2; j_gene: TRBJ2-7; v_gene: TRBV27; CDR3aa: CASGNSGRIGEQYF; CDR3nt: TGTGCCAGCGGGAATAGCGGGAGGATCGGCGAGCAGTACTTC
d_gene: .; j_gene: TRBJ2-7; v_gene: TRBV4-3; CDR3aa: CASSRGVEQYF; CDR3nt: TGCGCCAGCAGCCGAGGGGTCGAGCAGTACTTC
d_gene: TRBD2; j_gene: TRBJ2-7; v_gene: TRBV28; CDR3aa: CASSQTSDITHEQYF; CDR3nt: TGTGCCAGCAGTCAGACTAGCGACATCACCCACGAGCAGTACTTC
d_gene: TRBD2; j_gene: TRBJ2-2; v_gene: TRBV11-2; CDR3aa: CASSLDLAGGPGELFF; CDR3nt: TGTGCCAGCAGCTTAGACCTAGCGGGAGGGCCTGGGGAGCTGTTTTTT
d_gene: .; j_gene: TRBJ2-1; v_gene: TRBV27; CDR3aa: CASSFRVSFIYEQFF; CDR3nt: TGTGCCAGCAGTTTCAGAGTATCATTTATCTATGAGCAGTTCTTC
d_gene: TRBD1; j_gene: TRBJ1-1; v_gene: TRBV27; CDR3aa: CASSPSAGGADEAFF; CDR3nt: TGTGCCAGCAGTCCCTCGGCAGGGGGCGCTGATGAAGCTTTCTTT
d_gene: TRBD2; j_gene: TRBJ2-7; v_gene: TRBV9; CDR3aa: CASSGGDYYEQYF; CDR3nt: TGTGCCAGCAGCGGAGGGGACTACTACGAGCAGTACTTC
d_gene: .; j_gene: TRBJ2-1; v_gene: TRBV7-3; CDR3aa: CASRESGSSYNEQFF; CDR3nt: TGTGCCAGCAGGGAGAGCGGAAGCTCCTACAATGAGCAGTTCTTC
d_gene: TRBD1; j_gene: TRBJ2-1; v_gene: TRBV2; CDR3aa: CASSERGPYNEQFF; CDR3nt: TGTGCCAGCAGTGAAAGGGGGCCCTACAATGAGCAGTTCTTC
d_gene: .; j_gene: TRBJ2-1; v_gene: TRBV28; CDR3aa: CASSPAWDTQYNEQFF; CDR3nt: TGTGCCAGCAGTCCCGCCTGGGACACCCAATACAATGAGCAGTTCTTC
d_gene: .; j_gene: TRBJ1-5; v_gene: TRBV30; CDR3aa: CAWSVPGGTRLYSNQPQHF; CDR3nt: TGTGCCTGGAGTGTACCCGGAGGGACAAGGCTTTATAGCAATCAGCCCCAGCATTTT
d_gene: .; j_gene: TRBJ2-3; v_gene: TRBV19; CDR3aa: CASSGIGPLPTEVTDTQYF; CDR3nt: TGTGCCAGTAGTGGGATTGGACCCCTTCCCACGGAGGTTACAGATACGCAGTATTTT
d_gene: TRBD1; j_gene: TRBJ2-7; v_gene: TRBV4-1; CDR3aa: CASSPVTGGASSIEQYF; CDR3nt: TGCGCCAGCAGCCCGGTGACAGGGGGCGCGTCTTCTATAGAGCAGTACTTC
d_gene: TRBD2; j_gene: TRBJ2-1; v_gene: TRBV27; CDR3aa: CASSILAGVESEQFF; CDR3nt: TGTGCCAGCAGTATACTAGCGGGAGTTGAATCTGAGCAGTTCTTC
d_gene: TRBD1; j_gene: TRBJ1-4; v_gene: TRBV27; CDR3aa: CASSLSPTGVGEKLFF; CDR3nt: TGTGCCAGCAGTTTATCCCCGACAGGGGTGGGGGAAAAACTGTTTTTT
d_gene: .; j_gene: TRBJ1-1; v_gene: TRBV19; CDR3aa: CASSTRGTARLLAFF; CDR3nt: TGTGCCAGTAGTACCCGTGGGACCGCGCGGCTGTTGGCTTTCTTT